Here is one TCR beta chain with its context. Its specificity is unknown. With 60 Vbeta and 13 Jbeta primers, the PCR was carried out. Libraries were prepared by immunoSEQ multiplex PCR; TCRdb keeps only in-frame clonotypes and omits some of them. The table includes 95,000 to 150,000 clones, 75% to 90% detected once. This entry is derived from a study of cytomegalovirus exposure and HLA in healthy donors. Whole-study findings and limits: A few V segments could not be told apart, such as TRBV6-2 and TRBV6-3, and were left out. Solely CMV serostatus was available to characterize immune exposure.

V shed 6 bases and J shed 3 bases, with 9 bases lying between them. CDR1 MDHEN and CDR2 SYDVKM come from the germline V gene. CDR3 length equals 12 residues. The rearrangement links TRBV28 to TRBJ2-7; maybe TRBD2 (5 bases). The TCR originated in a man aged 30 to 45 in good health and CMV-seronegative. The sequencing sample was made of PBMCs. The CDR3 coding sequence is TGTGCCAGCAGGGCTAGCCTCTACGAGCAGTACTTC. Protein: CASRASLYEQYF.